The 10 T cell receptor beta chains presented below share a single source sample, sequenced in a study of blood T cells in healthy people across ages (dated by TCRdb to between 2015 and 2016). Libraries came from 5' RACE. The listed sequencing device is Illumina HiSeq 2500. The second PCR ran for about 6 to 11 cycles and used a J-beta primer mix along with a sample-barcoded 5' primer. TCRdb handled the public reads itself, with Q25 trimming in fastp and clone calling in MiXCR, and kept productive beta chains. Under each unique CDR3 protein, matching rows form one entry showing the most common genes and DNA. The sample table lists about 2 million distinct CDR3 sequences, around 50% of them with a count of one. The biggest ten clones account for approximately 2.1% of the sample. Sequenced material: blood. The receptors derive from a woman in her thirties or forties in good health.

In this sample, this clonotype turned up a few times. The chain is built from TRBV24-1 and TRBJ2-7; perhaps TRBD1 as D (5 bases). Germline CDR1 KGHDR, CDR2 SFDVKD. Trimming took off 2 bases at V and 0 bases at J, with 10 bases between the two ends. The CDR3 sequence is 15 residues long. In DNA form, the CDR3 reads TGTGCCACCAGTGATTCAAGTAGGGGCTCCTACGAGCAGTACTTC. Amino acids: CATSDSSRGSYEQYF.

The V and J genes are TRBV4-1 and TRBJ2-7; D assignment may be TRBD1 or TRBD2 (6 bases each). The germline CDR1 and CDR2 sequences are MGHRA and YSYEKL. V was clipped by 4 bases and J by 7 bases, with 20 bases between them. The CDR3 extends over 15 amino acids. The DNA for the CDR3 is TGCGCCAGCAGCCCGAGGGGGGATCGGGGCTCAGAGCAGTACTTC. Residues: CASSPRGDRGSEQYF.

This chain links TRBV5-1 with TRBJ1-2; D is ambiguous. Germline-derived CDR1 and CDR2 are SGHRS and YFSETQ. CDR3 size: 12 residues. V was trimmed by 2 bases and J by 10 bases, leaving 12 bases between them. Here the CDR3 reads CASSFDFIDYTF. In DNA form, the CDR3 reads TGCGCCAGCAGCTTCGACTTTATTGACTACACCTTC.

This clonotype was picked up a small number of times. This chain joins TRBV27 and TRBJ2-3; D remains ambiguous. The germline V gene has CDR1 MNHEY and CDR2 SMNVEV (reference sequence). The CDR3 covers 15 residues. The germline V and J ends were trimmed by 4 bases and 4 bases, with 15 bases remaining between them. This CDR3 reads CASSWLGSGADTQYF. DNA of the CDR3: TGTGCCAGCAGTTGGCTTGGGTCCGGCGCAGATACGCAGTATTTT.

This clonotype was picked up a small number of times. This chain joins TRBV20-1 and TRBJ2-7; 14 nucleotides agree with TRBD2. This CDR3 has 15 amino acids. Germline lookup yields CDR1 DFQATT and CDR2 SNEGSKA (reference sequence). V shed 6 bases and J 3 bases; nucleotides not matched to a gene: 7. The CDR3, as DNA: TGCAGTGCCACGACTAGCGGGGGGGTCCGCTACGAGCAGTACTTC. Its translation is CSATTSGGVRYEQYF.

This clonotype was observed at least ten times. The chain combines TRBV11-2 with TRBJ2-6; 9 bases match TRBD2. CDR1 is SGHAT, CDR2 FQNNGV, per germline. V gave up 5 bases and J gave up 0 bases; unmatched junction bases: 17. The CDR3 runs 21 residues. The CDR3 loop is CASSPRAYSGGVSSGANVLTF. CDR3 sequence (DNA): TGTGCCAGCAGCCCAAGGGCCTATAGCGGGGGTGTTAGCTCTGGGGCCAACGTCCTGACTTTC. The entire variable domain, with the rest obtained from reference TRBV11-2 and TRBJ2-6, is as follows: EAGVAQSPRYKIIEKRQSVAFWCNPISGHATLYWYQQILGQGPKLLIQFQNNGVVDDSQLPKDRFSAERLKGVDSTLKIQPAKLEDSAVYLCASSPRAYSGGVSSGANVLTFGAGSRLTVL.

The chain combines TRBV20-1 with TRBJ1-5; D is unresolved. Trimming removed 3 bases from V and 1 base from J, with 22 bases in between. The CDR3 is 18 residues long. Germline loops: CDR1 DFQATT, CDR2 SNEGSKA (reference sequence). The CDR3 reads CSAREAPGFTFSNQPQHF. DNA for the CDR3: TGCAGTGCTAGGGAGGCCCCGGGGTTTACTTTCAGCAATCAGCCCCAGCATTTT.

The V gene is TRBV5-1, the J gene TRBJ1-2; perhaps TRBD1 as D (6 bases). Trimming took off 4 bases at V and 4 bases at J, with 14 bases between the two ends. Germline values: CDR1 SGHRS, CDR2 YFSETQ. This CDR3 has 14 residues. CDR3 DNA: TGCGCCAGCAGCGGCACAGGGTCGGGCTATGGCTACACCTTC. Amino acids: CASSGTGSGYGYTF.

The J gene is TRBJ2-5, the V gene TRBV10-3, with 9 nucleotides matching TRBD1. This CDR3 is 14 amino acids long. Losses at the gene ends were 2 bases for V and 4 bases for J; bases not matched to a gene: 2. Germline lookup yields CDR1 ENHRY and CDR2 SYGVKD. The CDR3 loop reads CAISEDRGGETQYF. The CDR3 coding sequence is TGTGCCATCAGTGAGGACAGGGGGGGAGAGACCCAGTACTTC.

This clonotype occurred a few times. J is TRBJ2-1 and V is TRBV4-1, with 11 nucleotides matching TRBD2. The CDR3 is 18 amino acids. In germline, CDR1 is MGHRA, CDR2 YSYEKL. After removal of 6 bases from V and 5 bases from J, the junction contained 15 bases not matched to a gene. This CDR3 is CASSPKSLGTSGNNEQFF. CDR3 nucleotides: TGCGCCAGCAGTCCCAAGTCATTAGGGACTAGCGGAAACAATGAGCAGTTCTTC.